Presented here are 22 T cell receptor beta chains from one specimen sequenced in a study of cytomegalovirus exposure and HLA in healthy donors. This table comes from immunoSEQ multiplex PCR, and its TCRdb copy is limited to in-frame clones, with some not included. The data hold over 80,000 clones, with around 85% observed a single time. Input material: PBMCs. The receptors shown here come from a man younger than 30 in good health and CMV-seropositive.

The chain combines TRBV28 with TRBJ2-3, with 7 nucleotides matching TRBD1. The CDR3 totals 17 residues. Losses at the gene ends were 6 bases for V and 0 bases for J; bases not matched to a gene: 12. The germline V gene encodes CDR1 MDHEN and CDR2 SYDVKM. The CDR3 here is CASRTFRDRQSTDTQYF. CDR3 bases: TGTGCCAGCAGAACCTTCCGGGACAGACAAAGCACAGATACGCAGTATTTT.

A word on this clone: The sample has other DNA sequences that encode this CDR3 too. The J gene is TRBJ2-1, the V gene TRBV5-6; the D is unclear. V gave up 0 bases and J gave up 0 bases, with 4 bases separating them. Germline values: CDR1 SGHDT, CDR2 YYEEEE. CDR3 size: 14 residues. CDR3 sequence reads: CASSLGLSYNEQFF. In nucleotides, the CDR3 is TGTGCCAGCAGCTTGGGTCTCTCCTACAATGAGCAGTTCTTC.

The rearrangement uses TRBV27 and TRBJ1-2; TRBD1 matches 7 bases. This CDR3 region has 13 residues. V shed 6 bases, J shed 8 bases, and the junction held 9 bases outside the gene matches. The germline CDR1 and CDR2 sequences are MNHEY and SMNVEV (reference sequence). CDR3 in DNA: TGTGCCAGCAGCCAACAGGACAGGCAAGGCTACACCTTC. This gives the protein CASSQQDRQGYTF.

The J gene is TRBJ2-5, the V gene TRBV5-4; 10 bases agree with TRBD2. With the DNA end fitting TRBJ2-7 better, the J assignment may be wrong. Germline CDR1 reads SGHNT; CDR2 reads YYREEE (reference sequence). This CDR3 has 18 residues. The CDR3 DNA is TGTGCCAGCAGCTTTCGAGGGAGTCTAGCGGGGGACGCTTACGAGCAGTACTTC. It is translated as CASSFRGSLAGDAYEQYF.

This chain joins TRBV11-2 and TRBJ2-1; D is unclear. Germline V CDR1 and CDR2: SGHAT, FQNNGV. This CDR3 spans 12 amino acids. Between the trimmed V and J ends, which lost 3 bases and 9 bases, there was a span of 9 bases. This CDR3 is CASSFGETEQFF. CDR3 DNA: TGTGCCAGCAGCTTCGGAGAAACTGAGCAGTTCTTC.

This clone was observed a few times. The genes are TRBV2 and TRBJ2-7; 7 bases fit TRBD1. CDR1 and CDR2 (germline): SNHLY, FYNNEI. V was pared by 4 bases and J by 5 bases, with 5 bases of the junction left unmatched. The CDR3 sequence is 13 residues long. CDR3 sequence (DNA): TGTGCCAGCAGTGGGACAGGTAGAAACGAGCAGTACTTC. It codes for CASSGTGRNEQYF.

In the case of this clone: This CDR3 is also generated by other DNA sequences in the sample. The genes are TRBV6-4 and TRBJ2-2; perhaps TRBD1 as D (5 bases). The CDR3 loop spans 14 amino acids. Germline loops: CDR1 MRHNA, CDR2 SNTAGT. The V end was cut by 0 bases, the J end by 5 bases, with 7 bases between. CDR3 DNA: TGTGCCAGCAGTGACTCCCCAGGGACCGGGGAGCTGTTTTTT. Translating gives CASSDSPGTGELFF.

This chain connects TRBV27 to TRBJ1-5, with D hard to call. The CDR3 is made up of 14 amino acids. Germline values: CDR1 MNHEY, CDR2 SMNVEV (reference sequence). Trimming took off 4 bases at V and 4 bases at J, with 11 bases between the two ends. This CDR3 reads CASSSSAGNQPQHF. CDR3 coding DNA: TGTGCCAGCAGTTCCAGCGCGGGGAATCAGCCCCAGCATTTT.

The J gene is TRBJ1-5, the V gene TRBV6-1; TRBD1 matches 8 bases. This CDR3 is built from 15 residues. V shed 6 bases and J 0 bases; nucleotides not matched to a gene: 4. Per germline, CDR1 MNHNS and CDR2 SASEGT. The CDR3 coding sequence is TGTGCCAGCAGCGACAGGGGTTATAGCAATCAGCCCCAGCATTTT. This sequence encodes CASSDRGYSNQPQHF.

The chain is built from TRBV2 and TRBJ2-5; D is possibly TRBD2 (6 bases). The CDR3 is 12 residues long. V lost 4 bases, J lost 6 bases, and 9 bases lay in between. The V gene's germline CDR1 is SNHLY and CDR2 FYNNEI. The CDR3 loop reads CASSGEAKTQYF. CDR3 nucleotides: TGTGCCAGCAGTGGGGAGGCGAAGACCCAGTACTTC.

The chain recombines TRBV6-1 with TRBJ1-1; tentative D call: TRBD1 (6 bases). The V end lost 7 bases, the J end lost 0 bases, and 15 bases lay between the germline ends. Germline loops: CDR1 MNHNS, CDR2 SASEGT. The length of the CDR3 is 15 residues. The CDR3 is CASKGDRGLNTEAFF. The CDR3 DNA reads TGTGCCAGCAAGGGGGATCGGGGATTGAACACTGAAGCTTTCTTT.

The CDR3 spells CASSVSGRRDTQYF. CDR3 DNA: TGTGCCAGCAGTGTTAGCGGGAGGAGGGATACGCAGTATTTT. V and J are TRBV2 and TRBJ2-3, with 10 nucleotides matching TRBD2. Germline lookup yields CDR1 SNHLY and CDR2 FYNNEI. The CDR3 is made up of 14 amino acids. The trim removed 4 bases at V and 6 bases at J, leaving 4 bases unmatched. The full variable domain, with the rest looked up from reference TRBV2 and TRBJ2-3, is EPEVTQTPSHQVTQMGQEVILRCVPISNHLYFYWYRQILGQKVEFLVSFYNNEISEKSEIFDDQFSVERPDGSNFTLKIRSTKLEDSAMYFCASSVSGRRDTQYFGPGTRLTVL.

This clone was found a few times. Here the CDR3 reads CASSFFPQRANTGELFF. CDR3 bases: TGTGCCAGCAGTTTCTTCCCCCAGCGTGCGAACACCGGGGAGCTGTTTTTT. This chain joins TRBV27 and TRBJ2-2; D unresolved. The CDR3 loop spans 17 amino acids. CDR1 MNHEY and CDR2 SMNVEV come from the germline V gene (reference sequence). With 3 bases removed from V and 0 bases from J, the gap between germline ends came to 14 bases.

This CDR3 reads CASSYRPGGDTEAFF. In DNA, the CDR3 is TGTGCCAGCAGTTACCGTCCGGGGGGCGACACTGAAGCTTTCTTT. V gene TRBV6-5 combines with J gene TRBJ1-1, with D maybe TRBD1 (6 bases). Germline assignment: CDR1 MNHEY and CDR2 SVGAGI. V dropped 2 bases and J dropped 3 bases, with 13 bases sitting between them. The CDR3 length is 15 residues.

This chain connects TRBV5-3 to TRBJ2-7; 8 bases map to TRBD1. TRBV5-3 is treated as an ORF (open reading frame) with a function not yet certain. V was clipped by 0 bases and J by 0 bases; unmatched bases: 5. CDR3 size: 16 residues. The CDR3 coding sequence is TGTGCCAGAAGCTTGGCCGGACAGGGAGCCTCCTACGAGCAGTACGTC. Protein: CARSLAGQGASYEQYV.

This clone was seen repeatedly, ten times or more. The chain is built from TRBV6-1 and TRBJ1-2, with 8 bases identical to TRBD1. Germline V CDR1 and CDR2: MNHNS, SASEGT. The CDR3 has 15 amino acids. The trim removed 3 bases at V and 5 bases at J, leaving 8 bases unmatched. CDR3 sequence reads: CASSETDRGGYGYTF. DNA of the CDR3: TGTGCCAGCAGTGAGACTGACAGGGGAGGGTATGGCTACACCTTC.

This clone has only a few counts. This chain links TRBV7-6 with TRBJ2-5; 7 bases align to TRBD1. V shed 4 bases, J shed 2 bases, and the junction held 10 bases outside the gene matches. This CDR3 comprises 16 residues. Germline CDR1 reads SGHVS; CDR2 reads FNYEAQ. The CDR3 spells CASSSNLDRVQETQYF. The DNA for the CDR3 is TGTGCCAGCAGCTCGAACCTCGACAGGGTTCAAGAGACCCAGTACTTC. The variable domain in full, with the rest retrieved from reference TRBV7-6 and TRBJ2-5, is GAGVSQSPRYKVTKRGQDVALRCDPISGHVSLYWYRQALGQGPEFLTYFNYEAQQDKSGLPNDRFSAERPEGSISTLTIQRTEQRDSAMYRCASSSNLDRVQETQYFGPGTRLLVL.

The chain recombines TRBV28 with TRBJ2-5; TRBD1 agrees at 7 bases. Per germline, CDR1 MDHEN and CDR2 SYDVKM. The CDR3 runs 15 residues. After removal of 6 bases from V and 5 bases from J, the junction contained 12 bases not matched to a gene. CDR3 residues: CASRPPRGFGETQYF. CDR3 DNA: TGTGCCAGCAGACCGCCCAGGGGGTTTGGGGAGACCCAGTACTTC.

J is TRBJ2-3 and V is TRBV7-8; a possible D gene is TRBD2 (6 bases). CDR3 size: 16 residues. Trimming removed 6 bases at V and 4 bases at J, with 20 bases between. Per the germline V gene, CDR1 is SGHVS and CDR2 is FQNEAQ. DNA for the CDR3: TGTGCCAGCAGTCTTACACTAGCCCCCTGGGCAGATACGCAGTATTTT. This translates into CASSLTLAPWADTQYF. Combining the CDR3 with reference TRBV7-8 and TRBJ2-3 gives the whole variable domain GAGVSQSPRYKVAKRGQDVALRCDPISGHVSLFWYQQALGQGPEFLTYFQNEAQLDKSGLPSDRFFAERPEGSVSTLKIQRTQQEDSAVYLCASSLTLAPWADTQYFGPGTRLTVL.

J is TRBJ2-7 and V is TRBV28; D gene uncertain. Trimming removed 2 bases at V and 4 bases at J, with 15 bases between. There are 15 residues in the CDR3. Germline V gives CDR1 MDHEN, CDR2 SYDVKM. CDR3 sequence: CASSLGLGLSYEQYF. The CDR3 DNA reads TGTGCCAGCAGTTTAGGTCTAGGTTTATCTTACGAGCAGTACTTC.

The V and J genes are TRBV5-1 and TRBJ1-2, with D hard to call. The CDR3 contains 12 residues. Trimming shortened V by 2 bases and J by 6 bases, and 8 bases separated the two germline ends. The germline gives CDR1 SGHRS, CDR2 YFSETQ. The CDR3 loop reads CASSLDTDGYTF. CDR3 bases: TGCGCCAGCAGCTTAGACACCGATGGCTACACCTTC.

In the case of this clone: This same CDR3 is encoded by further DNA sequences in the sample. This chain joins TRBV29-1 and TRBJ2-7; D possibly corresponds to TRBD2 (6 bases). Trimming stripped 4 bases from V and 4 bases from J, with 14 bases between. This CDR3 region has 13 residues. Germline V gives CDR1 SQVTM, CDR2 ANQGSEA. As DNA, the CDR3 is TGCAGCGTTGGCCTCGCGGGACCTTACGAGCAGTACTTC. Translation: CSVGLAGPYEQYF.